These 25 T cell receptor beta chains were all obtained from the same sample, sequenced in a study of identifying expanded T cells in peripheral blood. Repertoires were generated with immunoSEQ multiplex PCR, while TCRdb's copy carries only in-frame clones and drops some. Here the sample spans 95,000 to 100,000 clones, roughly 89% being singletons. The sample was blood. The receptors originated from a person aged 18-70 years in good health.

The genes are TRBV6-6 and TRBJ1-1, with 8 bases aligning to TRBD1. Germline CDR1 is MNHNY and CDR2 is SVGAGI (reference sequence). V was clipped by 0 bases and J by 4 bases; unmatched bases: 1. The CDR3 sequence is 14 residues long. Here the CDR3 DNA reads TGTGCCAGCAGTTACTCGACAGGGGCCACTGAAGCTTTCTTT. It yields the protein CASSYSTGATEAFF.

The chain combines TRBV6-1 with TRBJ2-3; D remains ambiguous. Per the germline V gene, CDR1 is MNHNS and CDR2 is SASEGT. This CDR3 contains 12 residues. Between the trimmed V and J ends, which lost 7 bases and 5 bases, there was a span of 10 bases. CDR3 region: CASTPWGDTQYF. The CDR3 nucleotides read TGTGCCAGCACCCCCTGGGGAGATACGCAGTATTTT.

The rearrangement links TRBV27 to TRBJ2-7; D not resolved. The V gene lost 7 bases and the J gene lost 5 bases, with 6 bases spanning the gap. Per germline, CDR1 MNHEY and CDR2 SMNVEV (reference sequence). The CDR3 is made up of 10 amino acids. CDR3 sequence: CASTSHEQYF. The CDR3 DNA is TGTGCCAGCACCAGCCACGAGCAGTACTTC.

The J gene is TRBJ2-7, the V gene TRBV18; 9 positions match TRBD1. The V gene's germline CDR1 is KGHSH and CDR2 LQKENI. With 5 bases clipped from V and 2 bases from J, the junction kept 7 bases outside the gene matches. This CDR3 is 15 amino acids long. The CDR3 here is CASSSSGTGPYEQYF. The DNA of the CDR3 is TGTGCCAGCTCATCATCCGGGACAGGGCCCTACGAGCAGTACTTC.

The chain recombines TRBV10-3 with TRBJ1-5, with D maybe TRBD1 (5 bases). CDR3 length: 13 amino acids. Trimming took off 4 bases at V and 4 bases at J, with 8 bases between the two ends. Germline V gene sequence: CDR1 ENHRY, CDR2 SYGVKD. The CDR3 region has the DNA TGTGCCATCAGTGGACAGCCTAATCAGCCCCAGCATTTT. Protein product: CAISGQPNQPQHF.

V usage is TRBV13 and J usage is TRBJ1-1; 9 nucleotides agree with TRBD1. This CDR3 is built from 17 residues. From germline, CDR1 is PRHDT and CDR2 FYEKMQ (reference sequence). V lost 2 bases to trimming and J lost 8 bases; unmatched junction nucleotides: 15. CDR3 region: CASSLPYPGQGSGEAFF. CDR3 nucleotide sequence: TGTGCCAGCAGCTTACCCTACCCGGGACAGGGAAGTGGCGAAGCTTTCTTT.

The CDR3 DNA reads TGTGCCAGCTCACCAAATGTGGCCTATGAAGCTTTCTTT. It translates to CASSPNVAYEAFF. This chain links TRBV18 with TRBJ1-1, with D hard to call. Germline V gene sequence: CDR1 KGHSH, CDR2 LQKENI. V was trimmed by 2 bases and J by 7 bases, leaving 11 bases between them. The CDR3 has 13 residues. Variable domain in full (rest from reference TRBV18 and TRBJ1-1): NAGVMQNPRHLVRRRGQEARLRCSPMKGHSHVYWYRQLPEEGLKFMVYLQKENIIDESGMPKERFSAEFPKEGPSILRIQQVVRGDSAAYFCASSPNVAYEAFFGQGTRLTVV.

This clone has more than one count but fewer than ten. This chain joins TRBV7-8 and TRBJ1-6; D is unclear. The CDR3 consists of 12 residues. V lost 3 bases to trimming and J lost 10 bases, with 7 bases between them. Germline V CDR1 and CDR2: SGHVS, FQNEAQ. The CDR3 reads CASSFPSSPLHF. The CDR3 coding sequence is TGTGCCAGCAGCTTCCCGTCGTCACCCCTCCACTTT.

The V gene is TRBV19, the J gene TRBJ1-6, with D tentatively TRBD1 (6 bases). The CDR3 sequence is 14 residues long. The V gene lost 4 bases and the J gene lost 10 bases, with 14 bases spanning the gap. From germline, CDR1 is LNHDA and CDR2 SQIVND (reference sequence). The CDR3 coding sequence is TGTGCCAGTAGTACCGCGGAACAGGGCTCACCCCTCCACTTT. Protein: CASSTAEQGSPLHF.

This chain joins TRBV18 and TRBJ1-4; no clear D gene. The CDR3 contains 16 residues. V shed 6 bases and J shed 0 bases, with 14 bases lying between them. Germline assignment: CDR1 KGHSH and CDR2 LQKENI. This chain's CDR3 is CASSPRIAATNEKLFF. The CDR3 coding sequence is TGTGCCAGCTCCCCGCGGATTGCGGCAACTAATGAAAAACTGTTTTTT.

This clone was seen a few times. J is TRBJ1-3 and V is TRBV11-2; D is perhaps TRBD1 (6 bases). Trimming removed 3 bases from V and 2 bases from J, with 8 bases in between. This CDR3 has 14 residues. From germline, CDR1 is SGHAT and CDR2 FQNNGV. The CDR3 DNA reads as TGTGCCAGCAGCTTCACAGGGACTGGAAACACCATATATTTT. Encoded protein: CASSFTGTGNTIYF.

V gene TRBV9 combines with J gene TRBJ2-3, with a tentative D call TRBD1 (5 bases). V was clipped by 0 bases and J by 3 bases, with 8 bases between them. Germline lookup yields CDR1 SGDLS and CDR2 YYNGEE. The CDR3 spans 14 residues. DNA for the CDR3: TGTGCCAGCAGCGTAGAGGGGCAGACAGATACGCAGTATTTT. Its protein is CASSVEGQTDTQYF.

V gene TRBV7-4 combines with J gene TRBJ2-7; 8 nucleotides align to TRBD1. CDR1 is SGHVT, CDR2 SQSDAQ, per germline. V was pared by 1 base and J by 4 bases, with 15 bases of the junction left unmatched. The length of the CDR3 is 18 residues. DNA of the CDR3: TGTGCCAGCAGCTTAGTATCACCCTACAGGGGGAGGCCGTACGAGCAGTACTTC. This gives the protein CASSLVSPYRGRPYEQYF.

In DNA, the CDR3 is TGTGCCAGCAGGAGGGGATTTTTTCAAGAGACCCAGTACTTC. Translated: CASRRGFFQETQYF. This chain joins TRBV2 and TRBJ2-5; D tentatively fits TRBD1 or TRBD2 (5 bases each). CDR3 length equals 14 residues. V was cut by 6 bases and J by 2 bases, with 13 bases left in between. CDR1 and CDR2 from the germline V gene are SNHLY and FYNNEI.

The rearrangement uses TRBV7-2 and TRBJ1-5; no reliable D call. This CDR3 has 14 residues. The germline V and J ends were trimmed by 5 bases and 2 bases, with 10 bases remaining between them. Germline values: CDR1 SGHTA, CDR2 FQGNSA. The CDR3 region is CASSQTLGNQPQHF. CDR3 DNA: TGTGCCAGCAGCCAGACTCTCGGCAATCAGCCCCAGCATTTT.

This sequence joins TRBV20-1 and TRBJ1-1; D perhaps matches TRBD1 (5 bases). Germline CDR1 is DFQATT and CDR2 is SNEGSKA (reference sequence). Trimming took off 6 bases at V and 14 bases at J, with 19 bases between the two ends. The CDR3 is made up of 11 amino acids. The CDR3 spells CSAPGGDRSFF. As DNA, the CDR3 is TGCAGTGCCCCTGGGGGGGACCGGAGCTTCTTT.

The CDR3 DNA follows: TGCGCCAGCAGCCAAGAGGACAGGGGGAACACCGGGGAGCTGTTTTTT. It is translated as CASSQEDRGNTGELFF. The V call is TRBV4-1, the J call TRBJ2-2, with 9 bases lining up with TRBD1. The V gene end was trimmed by 0 bases and the J gene end by 1 base; junction bases not matched to a gene: 0. Germline V gene lookup returns CDR1 MGHRA and CDR2 YSYEKL. This CDR3 region has 16 residues.

J is TRBJ1-3 and V is TRBV2; no reliable D call. The CDR3 spans 14 residues. Per germline, CDR1 SNHLY and CDR2 FYNNEI. V shed 6 bases and J shed 0 bases, with 9 bases lying between them. CDR3 nucleotides: TGTGCCAGCAGACACCAGAACTCTGGAAACACCATATATTTT. It yields the protein CASRHQNSGNTIYF.

The V call is TRBV5-1, the J call TRBJ2-1, with 8 nucleotides matching TRBD1. After removal of 5 bases from V and 6 bases from J, the junction contained 4 bases not matched to a gene. Germline lookup yields CDR1 SGHRS and CDR2 YFSETQ. This CDR3 comprises 13 residues. The CDR3 sequence is CASSGGQGNEQFF. DNA for the CDR3: TGCGCCAGCAGTGGTGGACAGGGCAATGAGCAGTTCTTC.

The rearrangement uses TRBV21-1 and TRBJ1-2. TRBV21-1 is designated a pseudogene. The CDR3 totals 15 residues. The CDR3 DNA sequence: TGTGCCAGCAGCAAAGATCCGGTTCCAAACTATGGCTACACCTTC. This gives the protein CASSKDPVPNYGYTF.

The chain combines TRBV4-2 with TRBJ1-4, with D possibly TRBD1 on 5 matching bases. V gave up 6 bases and J gave up 7 bases, with 15 bases separating them. This CDR3 has 14 amino acids. Germline CDR1 and CDR2: LGHNA and YNFKEQ. The CDR3 here is CASRAIGESEKLFF. In nucleotides, the CDR3 is TGTGCCAGCAGAGCCATAGGGGAGAGTGAAAAACTGTTTTTT.

The chain joins TRBV30 to TRBJ1-2; maybe TRBD1 (5 bases). The CDR3 has 13 residues. Between the trimmed V and J ends, which lost 1 base and 3 bases, there was a span of 9 bases. Germline loops: CDR1 GTSNPN, CDR2 SVGIG (reference sequence). The DNA for the CDR3 is TGTGCCTGGAGTGGACAGACGCACTATGGCTACACCTTC. Its protein is CAWSGQTHYGYTF. The full variable domain, in which reference TRBV30 and TRBJ1-2 provide the parts outside the CDR3, is SQTIHQWPATLVQPVGSPLSLECTVEGTSNPNLYWYRQAAGRGLQLLFYSVGIGQISSEVPQNLSASRPQDRQFILSSKKLLLSDSGFYLCAWSGQTHYGYTFGSGTRLTVV.

The sample holds a few counts of this clone. The rearrangement links TRBV11-2 to TRBJ1-3; D not certain. This CDR3 is 15 amino acids long. From germline, CDR1 is SGHAT and CDR2 FQNNGV. V dropped 5 bases and J dropped 0 bases, with 11 bases sitting between them. This CDR3 is CASSPRVFSGNTIYF. As DNA, the CDR3 is TGTGCCAGCAGCCCGCGGGTCTTCTCTGGAAACACCATATATTTT.

The chain has TRBV7-7 and TRBJ1-1; no firm D call. The CDR3 sequence is 13 residues long. V lost 2 bases, J lost 3 bases, and 7 bases lay in between. Germline CDR1 SSHAT, CDR2 FNYEAQ (reference sequence). The CDR3 here is CASSLTEDTEAFF. The CDR3 bases are TGTGCCAGCAGCTTAACGGAAGACACTGAAGCTTTCTTT. The complete variable domain, with remaining parts taken from reference TRBV7-7 and TRBJ1-1, reads GAGVSQSPRYKVTKRGQDVTLRCDPISSHATLYWYQQALGQGPEFLTYFNYEAQPDKSGLPSDRFSAERPEGSISTLTIQRTEQRDSAMYRCASSLTEDTEAFFGQGTRLTVV.

The chain links TRBV12-2 to TRBJ1-3; the D call TRBD1 from the table was never checked on the DNA. TRBV12-2 represents a pseudogene. CDR3 size: 18 residues. DNA of the CDR3: TGTGCAAGTCGTCAATCCGGGACATTAAAGGTGAGTGGAAACACCATATATTTT. The encoded protein is CASRQSGTLKVSGNTIYF.